This TCR beta chain originates from a study of blood T cell repertoires in COVID-19. Study in general: Sample material is recorded as cDNA or gDNA derived from T cells, B-cell-depleted T cells, or PBMCs.

Original analysis: The assay estimated nucleated cells by amplifying reference gene primers. Produced via immunoSEQ multiplex PCR; TCRdb's table is partial and in-frame only. Clone size and the V and J calls come from that table; the DNA yielded D and trimming. The table shows roughly 250,000 clones, with around 85% occurring only once. Seattle enrolled patients during active infection and tracked them longitudinally. Sequencing was done on a sample of peripheral blood. This TCR was recovered from a human donor with COVID-19, enrolled during active disease. The donor label of this sample is uncertain.

The CDR3 coding sequence is TGCGCCAGCAGCTTGGGGGACAGCGATTATGGCTACACCTTC. Translation gives CASSLGDSDYGYTF. This rearrangement joins TRBV5-1 to TRBJ1-2; 7 nucleotides align to TRBD1. The ends lost 0 bases at V and 5 bases at J; junction bases unmatched: 4. Germline V gives CDR1 SGHRS, CDR2 YFSETQ. The CDR3 has 14 amino acids.